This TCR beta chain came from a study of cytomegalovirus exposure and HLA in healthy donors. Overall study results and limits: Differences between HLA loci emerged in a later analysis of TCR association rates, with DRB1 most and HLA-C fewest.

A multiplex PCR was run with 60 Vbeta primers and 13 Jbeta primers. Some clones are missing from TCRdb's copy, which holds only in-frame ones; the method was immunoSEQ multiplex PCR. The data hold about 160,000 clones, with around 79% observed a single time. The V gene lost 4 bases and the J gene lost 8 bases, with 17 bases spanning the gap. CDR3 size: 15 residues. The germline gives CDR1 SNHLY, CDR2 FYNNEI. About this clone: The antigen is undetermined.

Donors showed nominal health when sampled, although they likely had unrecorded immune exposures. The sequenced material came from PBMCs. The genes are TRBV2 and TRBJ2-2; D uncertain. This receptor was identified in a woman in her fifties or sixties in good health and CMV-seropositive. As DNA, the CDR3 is TGTGCCAGCAGTGGGTCACAACCCGGGTGGGGGGAGCTGTTTTTT. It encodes CASSGSQPGWGELFF.